These 29 T cell receptor beta chains came from one sample sequenced in a study of post-analysis software for immune sequencing data. Presence of unique molecular identifiers characterized the TCR beta cDNA libraries. TCRdb reprocessed the PCR reads with MiXCR, giving one entry per CDR3 protein. The data contain roughly 800,000 distinct CDR3 sequences, around 27% of them seen just once; the ten biggest clones take up more than 0.45%. These TCRs' antigens remain unknown. Broader study findings: TRBV5-6, TRBV5-1 and TRBV20-1 belonged to a set of about 5 TRBV segments that were more frequent in patients than controls.

Sequenced material: blood. These receptors were collected from a girl between 10 and 17 years old with multiple sclerosis.

The gene calls are TRBV28 and TRBJ2-5; 7 bases are a match to TRBD1. Per the germline V gene, CDR1 is MDHEN and CDR2 is SYDVKM. The V segment lost 6 bases and the J segment 8 bases; nucleotides outside the gene matches: 9. This CDR3 region has 13 residues. CDR3 residues: CASRVTGTNTQYF. CDR3 bases: TGTGCCAGCAGAGTGACAGGGACCAATACCCAGTACTTC.

This chain uses TRBV3-1 with TRBJ1-2; D may be TRBD1 (6 bases). V gave up 10 bases and J gave up 0 bases, with 27 bases separating them. The CDR3 is made up of 18 amino acids. Germline loops: CDR1 LGHDT, CDR2 YNNKEL (reference sequence). The CDR3 bases are TGTGCCACCCGCTTTGGGTTACCTACAGGGCTAGCTAACTATGGCTACACCTTC. Its translation is CATRFGLPTGLANYGYTF.

The rearrangement joins TRBV20-1 to TRBJ2-5; the D is unclear. The CDR3 has 12 residues. V lost 4 bases to trimming and J lost 3 bases, with 9 bases between them. The germline gives CDR1 DFQATT, CDR2 SNEGSKA (reference sequence). The CDR3 spells CSAIPTEETQYF. The DNA for the CDR3 is TGCAGTGCTATTCCCACAGAAGAGACCCAGTACTTC.

The chain is built from TRBV7-9 and TRBJ2-7, with 9 bases that match TRBD1. In germline, CDR1 is SEHNR, CDR2 FQNEAQ (reference sequence). V gave up 5 bases and J gave up 4 bases; unmatched junction bases: 15. The CDR3 consists of 17 residues. The CDR3 coding sequence is TGTGCCAGCAGCCGCCCCCAATCGGGACAGGGTATGTACGAGCAGTACTTC. Encoded protein: CASSRPQSGQGMYEQYF.

This clonotype was observed at least ten times. The V and J genes are TRBV12-3 or TRBV12-4 and TRBJ2-7; 10 bases map to TRBD1. The V and J ends lost 1 base and 3 bases, in that order; junction bases with no gene match: 12. The CDR3 runs 18 residues. CDR3 nucleotides: TGTGCCAGCAGTTTAGTTGCGGGAGGACAGGGGGTATTCTACGAGCAGTACTTC. Protein: CASSLVAGGQGVFYEQYF.

J is TRBJ2-7 and V is TRBV6-1, with D possibly matching TRBD1 (5 bases). Trimming took off 4 bases at V and 0 bases at J, with 10 bases between the two ends. The germline V gene encodes CDR1 MNHNS and CDR2 SASEGT. The CDR3 sequence is 14 residues long. The CDR3 DNA is TGTGCCAGCAGTGCGACAGTCAGCTCCTACGAGCAGTACTTC. It translates to CASSATVSSYEQYF.

This clonotype turned up a few times. The chain uses TRBV7-2 and TRBJ2-7; TRBD1 aligns across 9 bases. The CDR3 covers 15 residues. The V gene's germline CDR1 is SGHTA and CDR2 FQGNSA. Losses at the gene ends were 5 bases for V and 3 bases for J; bases not matched to a gene: 8. CDR3 sequence reads: CASSLQWGQGYEQYF. The CDR3 DNA sequence: TGTGCCAGCAGCCTTCAATGGGGACAGGGCTACGAGCAGTACTTC.

The V call is TRBV3-1, the J call TRBJ2-1, with D possibly TRBD2 on 6 matching bases. Trimming stripped 1 base from V and 7 bases from J, with 14 bases between. Germline V gene sequence: CDR1 LGHDT, CDR2 YNNKEL (reference sequence). CDR3 length: 15 residues. CDR3 sequence: CASSQASGSGNEQFF. DNA for the CDR3: TGTGCCAGCAGCCAAGCTTCGGGGAGCGGGAATGAGCAGTTCTTC.

This chain uses TRBV6-1 with TRBJ2-1; 8 bases agree with TRBD2. The ends lost 5 bases at V and 6 bases at J; junction bases unmatched: 21. This CDR3 has 19 amino acids. The germline gives CDR1 MNHNS, CDR2 SASEGT. CDR3 region: CASSLTSGFGRALSNEQFF. The CDR3 DNA is TGTGCCAGCAGTCTTACGTCTGGGTTCGGGAGGGCCCTCAGCAATGAGCAGTTCTTC.

This clonotype was picked up a small number of times. The V call is TRBV27, the J call TRBJ2-7; 9 nucleotides line up with TRBD2. Germline trimming cut 6 bases from V and 7 bases from J; bases unmatched to any gene: 10. The CDR3 contains 14 residues. Germline CDR1 MNHEY, CDR2 SMNVEV (reference sequence). The CDR3 bases are TGTGCCAGCAGGGAAGGGCTAGCGGGAAGAGAGCAGTACTTC. It is translated as CASREGLAGREQYF.

As for this clonotype: The junction and the germline gene differ at one end; a read error may be behind it. V is TRBV10-3 and J is TRBJ2-7, with D possibly being TRBD1 (6 bases). The J call is doubtful: the DNA matches TRBJ2-5 better. CDR1 is ENHRY, CDR2 SYGVKD, per germline. The CDR3 runs 14 residues. This CDR3 reads CAVSELQGIGTQYF. The CDR3 DNA is TGTGCCGTCAGTGAATTACAGGGCATTGGGACCCAGTACTTC.

This chain joins TRBV29-1 and TRBJ1-2, with a tentative D call TRBD1 (5 bases). Germline V gene sequence: CDR1 SQVTM, CDR2 ANQGSEA. Deletions cut 7 bases from V and 3 bases from J, with 18 bases between. The CDR3 has 14 amino acids. CDR3 sequence reads: CSARGRGRDYGYTF. The DNA for the CDR3 is TGCAGCGCCCGCGGGCGGGGGAGGGACTATGGCTACACCTTC.

The chain employs TRBV2 and TRBJ1-2; 7 bases agree with TRBD1. Trimming took 6 bases from V and 7 from J; bases not matched to a gene: 11. The CDR3 length is 14 residues. Germline V gene data show CDR1 as SNHLY and CDR2 as FYNNEI. CDR3 in amino acids: CASRGFYAGGGYTF. The CDR3 DNA reads as TGTGCCAGCAGAGGATTTTACGCAGGGGGTGGCTACACCTTC.

The V call is TRBV15, the J call TRBJ2-5; TRBD2 matches at 8 bases. The V segment lost 9 bases and the J segment 4 bases; nucleotides outside the gene matches: 10. The CDR3 runs 14 residues. In germline, CDR1 is LNHNV, CDR2 YYDKDF (reference sequence). This chain's CDR3 is CATLGRGDGETQYF. The CDR3 DNA reads TGTGCCACTCTCGGGCGGGGGGACGGAGAGACCCAGTACTTC.

This clonotype was observed a few times. The chain is built from TRBV5-1 and TRBJ2-7; TRBD1 is a possible D gene (6 bases). Germline V lookup: CDR1 SGHRS, CDR2 YFSETQ. The CDR3 is 15 amino acids. The V end lost 0 bases, the J end lost 1 base, and 11 bases lay between the germline ends. DNA of the CDR3: TGCGCCAGCAGCTTGGGACAGGACGGGTCCTACGAGCAGTACTTC. The encoded protein is CASSLGQDGSYEQYF.

At least ten counts were recorded for this clonotype. This chain uses TRBV7-2 with TRBJ2-7; D not certain. From germline, CDR1 is SGHTA and CDR2 FQGNSA. The V and J ends lost 5 bases and 6 bases respectively, with 8 bases between them. The CDR3 is 11 residues long. This CDR3 is CASSLESEQYF. DNA for the CDR3: TGTGCCAGCAGCCTAGAGAGCGAGCAGTACTTC.

This clonotype occurred a few times. The chain joins TRBV20-1 to TRBJ2-7; 9 bases are a match to TRBD2. Germline CDR1 DFQATT, CDR2 SNEGSKA (reference sequence). The CDR3 has 12 residues. The CDR3 DNA reads TGCGCGACTAGCGGCGAGACCTACGAGCAGTACTTC. This codes for CATSGETYEQYF.

With respect to this clonotype: A much larger clone differs by one base, so this may be a read error. J is TRBJ2-5 and V is TRBV29-1, with TRBD1 matching 8 bases. From germline, CDR1 is SQVTM and CDR2 ANQGSEA. Trimming cost V 7 bases and J 8 bases; bases outside gene matches: 9. The CDR3 is made up of 12 amino acids. In DNA form, the CDR3 reads TGCAGCGCTGACAGGGGCGAACACACCCAGTACTTC. It codes for CSADRGEHTQYF.

The chain has TRBV9 and TRBJ1-1; a possible D gene is TRBD1 (6 bases). Germline assignment: CDR1 SGDLS and CDR2 YYNGEE. The V and J ends lost 0 bases and 5 bases respectively, with 14 bases between them. This CDR3 spans 15 amino acids. Here the CDR3 DNA reads TGTGCCAGCAGCGTAGCGGGGGCCTTGAGTACTGAAGCTTTCTTT. This translates into CASSVAGALSTEAFF.

This chain uses TRBV5-1 with TRBJ1-1; 8 positions agree with TRBD1. V dropped 6 bases and J dropped 1; count of bases not matched to a gene: 11. Germline CDR1 is SGHRS and CDR2 is YFSETQ. The CDR3 extends over 16 amino acids. The CDR3 sequence is CASNPLTGVANTEAFF. Here the CDR3 DNA reads TGCGCCAGCAACCCCCTGACAGGGGTCGCGAACACTGAAGCTTTCTTT.

This clonotype has at least ten counts. The chain couples TRBV6-5 to TRBJ2-5, with D perhaps TRBD1 (6 bases). Germline V gene data show CDR1 as MNHEY and CDR2 as SVGAGI. The CDR3 covers 14 residues. V lost 1 base and J 7 bases, leaving 13 bases between the germline ends. CDR3 sequence (DNA): TGTGCCAGCAGTTACTGGGGGCCTGGGGGGACCCAGTACTTC. Its protein is CASSYWGPGGTQYF.

This clonotype was counted a few times. The gene calls are TRBV2 and TRBJ2-3; D might be TRBD1 (6 bases). From germline, CDR1 is SNHLY and CDR2 FYNNEI. V was shortened by 6 bases and J by 10 bases, with 11 bases between the two germline ends. The CDR3 runs 11 residues. DNA of the CDR3: TGTGCCAGCAGGCAACAGGGAGCGCAGTATTTT. Translated, it gives CASRQQGAQYF.

The chain employs TRBV20-1 and TRBJ2-5; 8 bases are shared with TRBD2. The V gene's germline CDR1 is DFQATT and CDR2 SNEGSKA (reference sequence). The junction had 14 bases not matched to a gene; V was cut back by 0 bases and J by 11 bases. CDR3 length: 15 residues. The CDR3 is CSARDLSGSINEQYF. The CDR3 nucleotides read TGCAGTGCTAGAGATCTGAGCGGGAGTATCAATGAGCAGTACTTC.

The V gene is TRBV6-4, the J gene TRBJ1-5, with TRBD1 matching 7 bases. The CDR3 consists of 16 residues. Germline-derived CDR1 and CDR2 are MRHNA and SNTAGT. Trimming removed 4 bases from V and 5 bases from J; junction bases left unmatched: 11. CDR3 region: CASSGFDREFDQPQHF. The CDR3 nucleotides are TGTGCCAGCAGTGGATTTGACAGGGAGTTTGATCAGCCCCAGCATTTT.

The chain uses TRBV20-1 and TRBJ2-3; D perhaps matches TRBD2 (6 bases). The CDR3 is 15 residues long. The V end lost 3 bases, the J end lost 2 bases, and 15 bases lay between the germline ends. Germline V gives CDR1 DFQATT, CDR2 SNEGSKA (reference sequence). The CDR3 protein is CSARVSGPNTDTQYF. The CDR3 nucleotides are TGCAGTGCTAGGGTCAGCGGGCCGAACACAGATACGCAGTATTTT.

The table lists this clonotype with a few counts. The V gene is TRBV11-2, the J gene TRBJ2-1; weak D call: TRBD1 (6 bases). Trimming removed 2 bases from V and 6 bases from J, with 11 bases in between. CDR3 length: 14 residues. Germline CDR1 is SGHAT and CDR2 is FQNNGV. The CDR3 protein is CASSLTGFLNEQFF. The CDR3 bases are TGTGCCAGCAGCTTAACAGGGTTTCTCAATGAGCAGTTCTTC.

The table lists this clonotype with a few counts. The V and J genes are TRBV29-1 and TRBJ2-7; 9 bases agree with TRBD2. The DNA end is more similar to TRBJ2-4, so the J call may be wrong. CDR1 is SQVTM and CDR2 is ANQGSEA in the germline V gene. This CDR3 has 20 amino acids. CDR3 nucleotide sequence: TGCAGCGCCCGCTCCTTCCGGGGGGCTATTCTAGCGGGACCGAAAAACATTCAGTACTTC. Translation gives CSARSFRGAILAGPKNIQYF.

Notes on this clonotype: A clone one base away is much larger, so this may be a read error. The gene calls are TRBV6-2 or TRBV6-3 and TRBJ2-7, with TRBD2 matching 10 bases. The CDR3 loop spans 13 amino acids. Germline CDR1 and CDR2: MNHEY and SVGEGT. The CDR3 protein is CAGSRLAGYEQYF. CDR3 coding DNA: TGTGCCGGCAGTCGACTAGCGGGCTACGAGCAGTACTTC.

This clonotype was seen a handful of times. The chain couples TRBV6-5 to TRBJ1-5, with D unclear. The CDR3 contains 15 residues. Per germline, CDR1 MNHEY and CDR2 SVGAGI. Trimming took 0 bases from V and 3 from J, leaving 9 bases between them. In DNA form, the CDR3 reads TGTGCCAGCAGTTACTCTTTCGGCTTCAATCAGCCCCAGCATTTT. Protein product: CASSYSFGFNQPQHF.